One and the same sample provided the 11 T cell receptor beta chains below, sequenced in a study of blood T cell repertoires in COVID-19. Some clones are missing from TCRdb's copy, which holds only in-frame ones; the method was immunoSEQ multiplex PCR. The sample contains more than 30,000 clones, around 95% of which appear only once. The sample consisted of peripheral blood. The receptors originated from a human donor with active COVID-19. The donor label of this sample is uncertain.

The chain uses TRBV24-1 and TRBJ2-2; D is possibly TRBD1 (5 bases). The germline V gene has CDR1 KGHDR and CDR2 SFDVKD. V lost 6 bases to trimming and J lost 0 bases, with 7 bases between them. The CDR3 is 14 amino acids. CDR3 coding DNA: TGTGCCACCAGTCCCAGGGCGAACACCGGGGAGCTGTTTTTT. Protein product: CATSPRANTGELFF.

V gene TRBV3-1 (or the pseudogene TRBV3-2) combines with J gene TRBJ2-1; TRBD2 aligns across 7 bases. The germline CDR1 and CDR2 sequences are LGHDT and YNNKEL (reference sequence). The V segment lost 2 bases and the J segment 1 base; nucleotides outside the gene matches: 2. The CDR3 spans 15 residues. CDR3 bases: TGTGCCAGCAGCCAACAAGCGGGGTCCTACAATGAGCAGTTCTTC. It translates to CASSQQAGSYNEQFF.

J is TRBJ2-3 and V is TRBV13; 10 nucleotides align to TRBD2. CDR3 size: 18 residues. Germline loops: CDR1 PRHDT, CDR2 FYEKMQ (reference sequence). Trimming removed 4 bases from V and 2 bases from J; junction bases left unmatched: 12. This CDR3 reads CASSSLYRTSGITDTQYF. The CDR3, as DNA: TGTGCCAGCAGCTCCCTATACCGCACTAGCGGGATCACAGATACGCAGTATTTT.

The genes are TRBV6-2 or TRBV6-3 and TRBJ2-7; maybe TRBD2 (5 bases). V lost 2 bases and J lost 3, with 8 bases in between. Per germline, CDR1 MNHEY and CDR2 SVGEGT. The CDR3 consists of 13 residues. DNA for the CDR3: TGTGCCAGCAGTTACGGCGACTACTACGAGCAGTACTTC. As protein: CASSYGDYYEQYF.

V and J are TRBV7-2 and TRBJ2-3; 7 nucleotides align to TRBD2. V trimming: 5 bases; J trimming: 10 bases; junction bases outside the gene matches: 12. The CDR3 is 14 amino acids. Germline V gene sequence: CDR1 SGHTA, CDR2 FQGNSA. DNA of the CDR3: TGTGCCAGCAGCCGTCCGGGCGGGGGTTCGGCGCAGTATTTT. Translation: CASSRPGGGSAQYF.

The DNA of the CDR3 is TGTGCCAGTAGTACAGAGACATATAGCTCCTACGAGCAGTACTTC. This encodes CASSTETYSSYEQYF. V gene TRBV19 combines with J gene TRBJ2-7; no definite D call. The length of the CDR3 is 15 residues. Germline V CDR1 and CDR2: LNHDA, SQIVND (reference sequence). With 4 bases removed from V and 0 bases from J, the gap between germline ends came to 13 bases.

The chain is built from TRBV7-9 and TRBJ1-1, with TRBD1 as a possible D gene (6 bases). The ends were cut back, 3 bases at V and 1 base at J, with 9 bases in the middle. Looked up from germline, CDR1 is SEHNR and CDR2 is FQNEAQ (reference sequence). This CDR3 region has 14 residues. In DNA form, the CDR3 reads TGTGCCAGCAGCTTCAGACAGGAGAACACTGAAGCTTTCTTT. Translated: CASSFRQENTEAFF.

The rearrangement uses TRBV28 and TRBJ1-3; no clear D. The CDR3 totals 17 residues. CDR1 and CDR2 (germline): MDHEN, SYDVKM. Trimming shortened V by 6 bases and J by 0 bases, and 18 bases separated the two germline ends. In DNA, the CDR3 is TGTGCCAGCAGCCGCGTCGGGGAATTTCTCTCTGGAAACACCATATATTTT. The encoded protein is CASSRVGEFLSGNTIYF.

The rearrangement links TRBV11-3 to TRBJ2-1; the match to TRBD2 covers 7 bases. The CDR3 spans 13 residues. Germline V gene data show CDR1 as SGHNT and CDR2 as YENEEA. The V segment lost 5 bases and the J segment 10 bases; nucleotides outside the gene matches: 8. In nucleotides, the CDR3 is TGTGCCAGCAGCGTATCGGGGGGAAAAGAGCAGTTCTTC. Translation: CASSVSGGKEQFF.

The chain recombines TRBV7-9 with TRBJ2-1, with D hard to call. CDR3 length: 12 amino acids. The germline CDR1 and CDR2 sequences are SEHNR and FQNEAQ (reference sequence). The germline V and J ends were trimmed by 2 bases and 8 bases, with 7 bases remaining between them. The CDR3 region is CASSLYGDEQFF. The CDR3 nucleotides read TGTGCCAGCAGCTTATACGGAGATGAGCAGTTCTTC.

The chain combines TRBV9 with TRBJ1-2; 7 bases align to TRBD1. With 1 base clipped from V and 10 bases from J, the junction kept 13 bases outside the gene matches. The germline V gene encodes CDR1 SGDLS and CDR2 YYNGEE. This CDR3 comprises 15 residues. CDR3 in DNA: TGTGCCAGCAGCGTATCGATCGACAGGGATGCTGCCTACACCTTC. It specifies CASSVSIDRDAAYTF.